The next 22 T cell receptor beta chains were all read from a single sample in a study of identical twins. TCRdb re-called the 5' RACE reads with MiXCR, one entry per CDR3 protein. The sample shows 350,000 to 400,000 distinct CDR3 sequences, approximately 9.1% of them seen only once. The specimen was naive T cells sorted from blood. These receptors all come from a woman aged 45-60 years in good health.

This clonotype was counted between two and nine times. This rearrangement joins TRBV19 to TRBJ2-7; 7 bases align to TRBD1. The germline CDR1 and CDR2 sequences are LNHDA and SQIVND (reference sequence). J lost 3 bases, V lost 7 bases, and 6 bases had no gene match. The CDR3 sequence is 13 residues long. CDR3 DNA sequence: TGTGCCAGTACCGAGGGGACAGACTACGAGCAGTACTTC. It codes for CASTEGTDYEQYF.

This clonotype was found a few times. The chain carries TRBV5-1 and TRBJ2-1, with TRBD2 identical over 14 bases. The CDR3 totals 18 residues. Per germline, CDR1 SGHRS and CDR2 YFSETQ. Germline trimming cut 0 bases from V and 7 bases from J; bases unmatched to any gene: 9. The DNA for the CDR3 is TGCGCCAGCAGCTTGGACGCCCAGACTAGCGGGAGGGGGAATGAGCAGTTCTTC. Translated: CASSLDAQTSGRGNEQFF.

The gene calls are TRBV5-1 and TRBJ2-1; 10 bases fit TRBD2. Germline V gives CDR1 SGHRS, CDR2 YFSETQ. The V segment lost 6 bases and the J segment 8 bases; nucleotides outside the gene matches: 17. The CDR3 extends over 17 amino acids. The CDR3, as DNA: TGCGCCAGCAAGAACCTAGCGGGAGAGGGCTGGGGGGATGAGCAGTTCTTC. Amino acid sequence: CASKNLAGEGWGDEQFF.

This clonotype was recorded a few times. The CDR3 DNA reads as TGTGCCAGCAGTGCGCTCACCGGGACAGGGCCGGCGGGGGAGCTGTTTTTT. This encodes CASSALTGTGPAGELFF. The chain is built from TRBV12-3 or TRBV12-4 and TRBJ2-2; 9 nucleotides match TRBD1. Trimming removed 5 bases from V and 8 bases from J; junction bases left unmatched: 15. This CDR3 region has 17 residues.

The chain has TRBV7-8 and TRBJ2-7; 7 bases are a match to TRBD1. This CDR3 comprises 14 residues. Germline CDR1 reads SGHVS; CDR2 reads FQNEAQ. The trim removed 5 bases at V and 0 bases at J, leaving 4 bases unmatched. CDR3 DNA sequence: TGTGCCAGCAGCCACCGGGACAGCTCCTACGAGCAGTACTTC. It specifies CASSHRDSSYEQYF.

CDR3 region: CASSLSSGTGGNEQFF. CDR3 coding DNA: TGTGCCAGCAGCTTAAGCTCCGGGACAGGGGGGAATGAGCAGTTCTTC. The chain employs TRBV5-4 and TRBJ2-1, with 11 bases fitting TRBD1. The germline CDR1 and CDR2 sequences are SGHNT and YYREEE (reference sequence). This CDR3 comprises 16 residues. J gave up 7 bases and V 2 bases, and 8 bases lay outside the gene matches.

The J gene is TRBJ1-4, the V gene TRBV7-8; a possible D gene is TRBD1 (6 bases). Germline V gene lookup returns CDR1 SGHVS and CDR2 FQNEAQ. The CDR3 has 14 residues. The V and J ends lost 1 base and 10 bases respectively, with 13 bases between them. CDR3 DNA: TGTGCCAGCAGCTTAGGAGGGGGGGCAGGAAAACTGTTTTTT. Amino acids: CASSLGGGAGKLFF.

This clonotype was detected many times. The junction and the germline gene differ at one end; a read error may be behind it. This chain connects TRBV7-7 to TRBJ2-3; D might be TRBD2 (6 bases). The CDR3 length is 14 residues. Germline V gene data show CDR1 as SSHAT and CDR2 as FNYEAQ (reference sequence). The CDR3 DNA sequence: TGTGCTAGCAGCTCGGGACTTCACACAGATACGCAGTATTTT. Its translation is CASSSGLHTDTQYF.

This clonotype was recorded a few times. The chain is built from TRBV6-5 and TRBJ2-7; TRBD1 might be the D (6 bases). The CDR3 is 12 amino acids. V lost 6 bases to trimming and J lost 6 bases, with 12 bases between them. Per germline, CDR1 MNHEY and CDR2 SVGAGI. This CDR3 is CASSLSGAEQYF. CDR3 coding DNA: TGTGCCAGCAGCCTCTCAGGGGCCGAGCAGTACTTC.

This clonotype was seen a few times. V and J are TRBV7-3 and TRBJ1-1; D remains ambiguous. Per the germline V gene, CDR1 is SGHTA and CDR2 is FQGTGA. This CDR3 region has 13 residues. V lost 1 base and J 5 bases, leaving 8 bases between the germline ends. The CDR3 DNA follows: TGTGCCAGCAGCTTAAGGCGGGGAACTGAAGCTTTCTTT. Its protein is CASSLRRGTEAFF.

The chain carries TRBV5-5 and TRBJ2-7, with 7 bases lining up with TRBD1. Germline V CDR1 and CDR2: SGHKS, YYEKEE (reference sequence). After removal of 4 bases from V and 6 bases from J, the junction contained 4 bases not matched to a gene. The CDR3 is made up of 12 amino acids. This CDR3 is CASSPTGAEQYF. The CDR3 coding sequence is TGTGCCAGCAGCCCCACAGGGGCCGAGCAGTACTTC.

The V call is TRBV20-1, the J call TRBJ2-7; 10 nucleotides agree with TRBD1. V lost 0 bases and J lost 5; bases outside the gene matches: 4. CDR3 size: 14 residues. Germline V lookup: CDR1 DFQATT, CDR2 SNEGSKA (reference sequence). The CDR3 DNA sequence: TGCAGTGCTAGAGACCGACAGGGGGCTGACGAGCAGTACTTC. Its protein product is CSARDRQGADEQYF.

The V gene is TRBV20-1, the J gene TRBJ2-5; the D gene is possibly TRBD1 (6 bases). Per the germline V gene, CDR1 is DFQATT and CDR2 is SNEGSKA (reference sequence). This CDR3 has 15 residues. Trimming shortened V by 5 bases and J by 1 base, and 17 bases separated the two germline ends. The CDR3 bases are TGCAGTGCTTACATCGGACAGAAGAGCCAAGAGACCCAGTACTTC. This sequence encodes CSAYIGQKSQETQYF.

The chain links TRBV14 to TRBJ2-1, with a tentative D call TRBD2 (6 bases). Trimming took off 2 bases at V and 4 bases at J, with 18 bases between the two ends. CDR3 length equals 17 residues. From germline, CDR1 is SGHDN and CDR2 FVKESK. The CDR3 sequence: CASSQPPTSPHYNEQFF. The DNA for the CDR3 is TGTGCCAGCAGCCAACCCCCTACTAGCCCTCATTACAATGAGCAGTTCTTC. The full variable domain, with the rest looked up from reference TRBV14 and TRBJ2-1, is EAGVTQFPSHSVIEKGQTVTLRCDPISGHDNLYWYRRVMGKEIKFLLHFVKESKQDESGMPNNRFLAERTGGTYSTLKVQPAELEDSGVYFCASSQPPTSPHYNEQFFGPGTRLTVL.

Ten or more counts support this clonotype. This CDR3 reads CASSLGRGLNQPQHF. CDR3 sequence (DNA): TGTGCCAGCAGCTTAGGAAGAGGACTGAATCAGCCCCAGCATTTT. The V and J genes are TRBV7-8 and TRBJ1-5; D gene unclear. CDR3 length: 15 amino acids. Trimming shortened V by 1 base and J by 4 bases, and 11 bases separated the two germline ends. The germline CDR1 and CDR2 sequences are SGHVS and FQNEAQ.

Written as DNA, the CDR3 is TGTGCCATCAGGGAACTAGCGGGATCCCTCGAGCAGTACTTC. It translates to CAIRELAGSLEQYF. The chain couples TRBV10-3 to TRBJ2-7; 10 positions match TRBD2. V lost 6 bases, J lost 6 bases, and 8 bases stayed unmatched. The CDR3 spans 14 residues. Germline lookup yields CDR1 ENHRY and CDR2 SYGVKD.

The genes are TRBV12-3 or TRBV12-4 and TRBJ2-6; D gene uncertain. The CDR3 loop spans 17 amino acids. Trimming cost V 6 bases and J 0 bases, with 15 bases left between them. CDR3 DNA: TGTGCCAGCAGGCGGCGGAGAGGTACCTCTGGGGCCAACGTCCTGACTTTC. This gives the protein CASRRRRGTSGANVLTF.

In this sample, this clonotype turned up a few times. The gene calls are TRBV20-1 and TRBJ1-1; D uncertain. Germline loops: CDR1 DFQATT, CDR2 SNEGSKA (reference sequence). The length of the CDR3 is 13 residues. V was pared by 5 bases and J by 0 bases, with 10 bases between. CDR3 residues: CSARRSMNTEAFF. CDR3 nucleotides: TGCAGTGCTCGCCGGAGCATGAACACTGAAGCTTTCTTT.

This clonotype was observed at least ten times. The chain employs TRBV12-3 or TRBV12-4 and TRBJ2-7, with TRBD2 matching 11 bases. The trim removed 6 bases at V and 9 bases at J, leaving 13 bases unmatched. The CDR3 length is 15 residues. CDR3 region: CASRPIAGGPCLQYV. DNA for the CDR3: TGTGCCAGCAGACCAATAGCGGGAGGGCCTTGCTTGCAGTACGTC.

CDR3 amino acids: CSASPLSGRADTQYF. The CDR3 nucleotides read TGCAGTGCTAGCCCGCTTAGCGGGAGAGCGGATACGCAGTATTTT. V gene TRBV20-1 combines with J gene TRBJ2-3; 9 nucleotides agree with TRBD2. The ends lost 3 bases at V and 6 bases at J; junction bases unmatched: 10. The CDR3 runs 15 residues. Looked up from germline, CDR1 is DFQATT and CDR2 is SNEGSKA (reference sequence).

The sample holds a few counts of this clonotype. V gene TRBV27 combines with J gene TRBJ2-1, with 7 bases matching TRBD1. Germline CDR1 and CDR2: MNHEY and SMNVEV (reference sequence). V lost 3 bases to trimming and J lost 4 bases; unmatched junction nucleotides: 15. This CDR3 is 18 amino acids long. The CDR3 loop reads CASSFGPITGTEYNEQFF. The CDR3 coding sequence is TGTGCCAGCAGTTTTGGTCCCATTACCGGGACAGAATACAATGAGCAGTTCTTC.

The DNA for the CDR3 is TGTGCCAGCAGAGACCCGGGTGGTGGCTACACCTTC. Translation gives CASRDPGGGYTF. The chain has TRBV12-3 or TRBV12-4 and TRBJ1-2; D is unclear. V was pared by 6 bases and J by 7 bases, with 12 bases between. CDR3 size: 12 residues.